This record concerns one T cell receptor beta chain sequence. This clonotype occurred a few times. Its specific antigen is unknown. Qualities for individual bases were not recorded, and no much larger clone is one base off. The data were taken from a study of blood T cells in healthy people across ages (dated by TCRdb to 2013 to 2016). Concerning the study at large: In model experiments, roughly one uniquely barcoded TCR beta cDNA molecule per two T cells was captured by template switching. Age-related changes in TCR beta repertoire diversity were measured in the study by deep sequencing normalized with unique cDNA molecular identifiers. The donors were split into four age groups: young (average 16 years), middle-aged (roughly 39), aged (roughly 68) and long-lived (approximately 89). Donors of different ages were randomly distributed across sequencing lanes to avoid experimental bias. The study analyzed two additional independent replicas of 1 million unique cDNA reads from the same blood draw for two donors, one aged 18 to 30 and one aged 80 or older. Overall study results and their limits: Compared with the aged group, the long-lived group had more naive CD4+ T cells, fewer expanded clones and increased TCR diversity, suggesting age selection. As age increased, observed TCR beta diversity per million T cells dropped in a roughly linear way, and a significant reduction was already evident by age 40. Conclusive comparison of naive and antigen-experienced compartments was prevented by the profiling of bulk unsorted PBMCs. Donor CMV infection status was unknown, potentially confounding age-related changes in expanded clonotypes. Estimates of total diversity from one million sequenced T cells were regarded as lower bounds and underestimates. The percentage of naive T cells measured by flow cytometry correlated strongly with observed TCR beta diversity.

Systemically healthy Caucasian individuals from Russia, some 36 in total and aged about 6 to 90 years, were included as donors. Roughly 11 milliliters of peripheral blood were drawn from each donor into EDTA-treated Vacutainer tubes. Ficoll-Paque density-gradient centrifugation was used to isolate PBMCs, with at least 7 million obtained per sample. Trizol reagent was used to extract total RNA from PBMCs, with at least 5.5 micrograms per sample. For every donor, flow cytometry on a PBMC aliquot measured the percentage of naive CD45RAhigh/CD27high T cells. Trimming removed 3 bases from V and 5 bases from J; the gene matches leave 14 bases unexplained. CDR1 is given as MNHEY and CDR2 as SMNVEV, both from the germline V gene (reference sequence). The CDR3 contains 17 residues, cysteine and phenylalanine counted. CDR3 DNA only is kept here, 51 bases in frame from base 1. Libraries were made using 5' RACE. TCRdb names Illumina HiSeq 2500 as the instrument used. A second about 6 to 11 cycle PCR used a sample-barcoded 5' primer and a J-beta primer mix. A template-switch 5' adaptor carrying 12 random nucleotides introduced a unique molecular identifier onto each TCR beta cDNA molecule. Each sample yielded at least 2.5 million CDR3-containing paired-end reads. First-strand cDNA synthesis was performed from all RNA using the Mint cDNA synthesis kit, with priming by a TRBC-specific oligonucleotide. All cDNA was treated with uracil-DNA glycosylase and then went through a first 18-cycle PCR with the universal primers M1SS and BC2_uni_R. The authors processed their data as follows. Normalization of each sample was performed by random selection of 1 million high-quality reads, each carrying a distinct molecular identifier. Instead of being binned into consensus sequences, reads with shared molecular identifiers were discarded. CDR3 identification, clonotype clustering and error correction used MiTCR with a Q25 quality threshold and the strictest error-elimination algorithm. A nonparametric unseen species model with Euler transformation was used to estimate a lower bound on total TCR beta diversity. TCRdb trimmed public reads at Q25 via fastp, called clones via MiXCR and kept in-frame beta chains. Merged by CDR3 protein, the rows form single entries marked with the most common genes and DNA. What appears here as the V and J calls and clone size reflects TCRdb's work, not the paper's. The sample profile shows 450,000 to 700,000 distinct CDR3 sequences; about 26% of them were found once. Jointly, the top ten make up around 20% of the sample.

The sequenced sample consisted of blood. The chain couples TRBV27 to TRBJ2-5; 8 central bases correspond to TRBD2. This TCR was recovered from a woman in her 70s in good health. CDR3 sequence: CASSFRTSGSRYETQYF. Here is the DNA: TGTGCCAGCAGTTTCCGTACTAGCGGCAGCCGATACGAGACCCAGTACTTC.